This TCR beta chain was identified during a study of T cells after yellow fever vaccination. Overall study context: Libraries from low-cell-number fractions were prepared with the SMART-Seq v4 Ultra Low Input RNA kit. Study-level points and caveats: Only a minor proportion of clonotypes was detected across both CD4 and CD8 compartments.

A 5'RACE template-switching step, the method used to make TCR cDNA, added a universal primer site and UMIs. One entry per CDR3 protein, called by TCRdb with MiXCR from the 5' RACE reads. The data hold about 580,000 distinct CDR3 sequences, with roughly a sixth observed a single time. There are 15 residues in the CDR3. Trimming took 2 bases from V and 5 from J; bases not matched to a gene: 7. Germline CDR1 reads SGHRS; CDR2 reads YFSETQ. For this clonotype: Its cognate antigen is unknown.

The V gene is TRBV5-1, the J gene TRBJ2-7; 10 bases are shared with TRBD2. The sequences come from PBMCs, collected 4 to 5 days after the first yellow fever vaccination. The clonotype comes from a man between 18 and 35 years old who received the YFV17D yellow fever vaccine. In DNA form, the CDR3 reads TGCGCCAGCAGCTTACTAGCGGGGCCCTCAGACGAGCAGTACTTC. It yields the protein CASSLLAGPSDEQYF. The full variable domain, its missing parts supplied by reference TRBV5-1 and TRBJ2-7, is KAGVTQTPRYLIKTRGQQVTLSCSPISGHRSVSWYQQTPGQGLQFLFEYFSETQRNKGNFPGRFSGRQFSNSRSEMNVSTLELGDSALYLCASSLLAGPSDEQYFGPGTRLTVT.